This TCR beta chain was retrieved from a study of blood T cell repertoires in COVID-19. For the study at large: The origin of the acute and convalescent COVID-19 samples was the United States, Italy and Spain. The cDNA or gDNA used as material had been derived from T cells, B-cell-depleted T cells, or PBMCs.

As processed by the authors: Reference gene primer amplification in the assay estimated nucleated cell counts. Data came from immunoSEQ multiplex PCR; TCRdb stores just in-frame clones and leaves some out. D and trimming come from the DNA, and the V and J calls and clone size come from that table. This table holds about 40,000 clones, roughly 84% found once. Germline lookup yields CDR1 SNHLY and CDR2 FYNNEI. The CDR3 has 15 residues. Germline trimming cut 6 bases from V and 1 base from J; bases unmatched to any gene: 4. The sequencing input was peripheral blood. This sequence was found in a human donor in a cohort sampled during active COVID-19. V gene TRBV2 combines with J gene TRBJ2-3; TRBD2 aligns across 10 bases. CDR3 protein: CASRPTSGGTDTQYF. CDR3 in DNA: TGTGCCAGCAGGCCTACTAGCGGGGGCACAGATACGCAGTATTTT.